The clone carrying this T cell receptor beta chain was counted between two and nine times. The antigen remains unidentified. This record comes from a study of naive and memory T cell subsets. Findings and limits, study-wide: Possibly reflecting memory cells re-expressing CD45RA, a few larger clonotypes occurred in naive repertoires, especially CD8. Over 95% of naive TCR sequences appeared only once, unlike memory subsets.

This CDR3 spans 14 amino acids. Trimming took off 8 bases at V and 5 bases at J, with 19 bases between the two ends. An equimolar mix of two oligonucleotides served as the beta constant-region primer for TRBC1 and TRBC2. Nested alpha and beta constant-region primers with the SP2 primer drove four PCR rounds on ligated cDNA. TCRdb reanalysed the UMI-ligation and nested PCR reads using MiXCR and keeps one entry per CDR3 protein. The data hold under 150,000 distinct CDR3 sequences, with about 20% observed a single time. The receptor was isolated from a human donor in good health. The chain combines TRBV12-3 or TRBV12-4 with TRBJ2-7; the D is unclear. The sequenced material came from naive CD8+ T cells from blood. The CDR3 DNA is TGTGCCAGCTGCTTAAAGGGTTGGTTGAACGAGCAGTACTTC. Its protein is CASCLKGWLNEQYF.